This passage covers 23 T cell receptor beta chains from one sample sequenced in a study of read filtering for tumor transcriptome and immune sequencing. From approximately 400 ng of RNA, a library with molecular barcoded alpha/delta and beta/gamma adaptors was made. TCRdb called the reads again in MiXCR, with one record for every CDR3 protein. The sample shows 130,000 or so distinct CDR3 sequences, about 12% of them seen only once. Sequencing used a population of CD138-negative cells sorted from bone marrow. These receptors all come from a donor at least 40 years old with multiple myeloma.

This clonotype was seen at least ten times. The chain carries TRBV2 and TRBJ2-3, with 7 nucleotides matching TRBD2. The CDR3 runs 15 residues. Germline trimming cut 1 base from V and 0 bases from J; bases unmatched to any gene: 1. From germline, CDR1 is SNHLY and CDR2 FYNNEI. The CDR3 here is CASSEGTSSTDTQYF. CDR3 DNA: TGTGCCAGCAGTGAAGGGACTAGTAGCACAGATACGCAGTATTTT.

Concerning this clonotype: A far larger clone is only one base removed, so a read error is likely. CDR3: CASSSTKAEQYF. CDR3 DNA sequence: TGTGCCAGCAGCTCGACAAAAGCCGAGCAGTACTTC. The chain uses TRBV3-2 and TRBJ2-7. TRBV3-2 is reported as a pseudogene. The CDR3 runs 12 residues.

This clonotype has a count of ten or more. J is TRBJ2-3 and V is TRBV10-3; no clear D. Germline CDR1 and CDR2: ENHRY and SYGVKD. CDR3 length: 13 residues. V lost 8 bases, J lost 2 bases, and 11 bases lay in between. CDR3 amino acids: CAIGPLTTDTQYF. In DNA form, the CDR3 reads TGTGCCATCGGGCCCCTGACCACAGATACGCAGTATTTT.

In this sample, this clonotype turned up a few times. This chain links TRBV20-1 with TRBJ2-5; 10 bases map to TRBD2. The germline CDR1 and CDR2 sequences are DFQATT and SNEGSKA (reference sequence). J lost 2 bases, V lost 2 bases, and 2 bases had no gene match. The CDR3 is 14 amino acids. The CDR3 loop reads CSARQAGGQETQYF. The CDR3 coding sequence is TGCAGTGCTAGACAAGCGGGAGGGCAAGAGACCCAGTACTTC.

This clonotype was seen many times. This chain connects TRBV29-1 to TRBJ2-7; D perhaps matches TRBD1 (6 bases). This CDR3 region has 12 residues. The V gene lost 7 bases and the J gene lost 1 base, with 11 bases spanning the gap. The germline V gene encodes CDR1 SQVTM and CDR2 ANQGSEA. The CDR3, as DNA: TGCAGCGCCAAAGGGGGATCCTACGAGCAGTACTTC. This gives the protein CSAKGGSYEQYF.

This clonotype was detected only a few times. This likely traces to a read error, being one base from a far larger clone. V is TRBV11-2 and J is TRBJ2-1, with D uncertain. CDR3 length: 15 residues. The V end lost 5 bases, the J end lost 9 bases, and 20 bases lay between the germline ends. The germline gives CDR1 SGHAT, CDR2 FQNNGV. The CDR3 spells CASSPRIGYTGEQFF. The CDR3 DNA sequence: TGTGCCAGCAGCCCACGGATAGGTTACACGGGTGAGCAGTTCTTC.

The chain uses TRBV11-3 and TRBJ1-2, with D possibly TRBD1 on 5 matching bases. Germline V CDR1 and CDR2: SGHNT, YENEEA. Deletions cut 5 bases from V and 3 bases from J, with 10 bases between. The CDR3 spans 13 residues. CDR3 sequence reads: CASSPWDDYGYTF. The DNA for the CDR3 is TGTGCCAGCAGCCCCTGGGACGACTATGGCTACACCTTC.

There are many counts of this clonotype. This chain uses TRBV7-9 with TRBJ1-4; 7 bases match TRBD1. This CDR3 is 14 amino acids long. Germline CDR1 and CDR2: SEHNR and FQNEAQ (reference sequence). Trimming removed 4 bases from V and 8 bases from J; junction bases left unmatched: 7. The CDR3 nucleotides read TGTGCCAGCAGCTCCGCAGGGGGAGTGGAAAAACTGTTTTTT. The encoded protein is CASSSAGGVEKLFF.

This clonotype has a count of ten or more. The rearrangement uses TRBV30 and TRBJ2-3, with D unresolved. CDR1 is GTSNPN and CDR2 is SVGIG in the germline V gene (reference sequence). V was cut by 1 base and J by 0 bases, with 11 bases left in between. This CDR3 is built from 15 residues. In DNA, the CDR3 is TGTGCCTGGAGTGACCCGTTTTATAGCACAGATACGCAGTATTTT. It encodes CAWSDPFYSTDTQYF.

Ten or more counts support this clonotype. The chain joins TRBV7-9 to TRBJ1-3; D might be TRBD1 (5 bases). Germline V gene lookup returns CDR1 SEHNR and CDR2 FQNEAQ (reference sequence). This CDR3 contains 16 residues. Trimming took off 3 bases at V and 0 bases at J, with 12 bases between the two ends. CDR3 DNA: TGTGCCAGCAGCTTGGCCGGGACCTTCTCTGGAAACACCATATATTTT. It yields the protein CASSLAGTFSGNTIYF.

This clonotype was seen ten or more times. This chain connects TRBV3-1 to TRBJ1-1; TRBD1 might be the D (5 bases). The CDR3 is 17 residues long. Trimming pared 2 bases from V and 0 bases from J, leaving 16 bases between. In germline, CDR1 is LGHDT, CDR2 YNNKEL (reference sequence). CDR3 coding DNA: TGTGCCAGCAGCCAAAACGTCAGGGAATACGTGAACACTGAAGCTTTCTTT. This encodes CASSQNVREYVNTEAFF. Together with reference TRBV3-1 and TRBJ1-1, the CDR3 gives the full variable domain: DTAVSQTPKYLVTQMGNDKSIKCEQNLGHDTMYWYKQDSKKFLKIMFSYNNKELIINETVPNRFSPKSPDKAHLNLHINSLELGDSAVYFCASSQNVREYVNTEAFFGQGTRLTVV.

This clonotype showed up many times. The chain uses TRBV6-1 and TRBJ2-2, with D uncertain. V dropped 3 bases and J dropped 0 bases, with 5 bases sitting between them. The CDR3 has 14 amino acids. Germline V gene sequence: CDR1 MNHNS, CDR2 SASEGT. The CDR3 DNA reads TGTGCCAGCAGTGAGCAAACGAACACCGGGGAGCTGTTTTTT. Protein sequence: CASSEQTNTGELFF.

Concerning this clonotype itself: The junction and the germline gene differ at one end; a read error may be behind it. The CDR3 DNA is TGTGCCGGCAGCTTGGTGTCTGAAGCTTTCTTT. Amino acids: CAGSLVSEAFF. The chain carries TRBV11-3 and TRBJ1-1; no firm D call. Germline V CDR1 and CDR2: SGHNT, YENEEA. The CDR3 sequence is 11 residues long.

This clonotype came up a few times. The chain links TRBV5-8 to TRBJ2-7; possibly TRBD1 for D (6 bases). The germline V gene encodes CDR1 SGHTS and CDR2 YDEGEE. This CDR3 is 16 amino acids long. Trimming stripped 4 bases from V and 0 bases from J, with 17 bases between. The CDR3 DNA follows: TGTGCCAGCAGCGCATCGGGGACATCCAGCTCCTACGAGCAGTACTTC. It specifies CASSASGTSSSYEQYF.

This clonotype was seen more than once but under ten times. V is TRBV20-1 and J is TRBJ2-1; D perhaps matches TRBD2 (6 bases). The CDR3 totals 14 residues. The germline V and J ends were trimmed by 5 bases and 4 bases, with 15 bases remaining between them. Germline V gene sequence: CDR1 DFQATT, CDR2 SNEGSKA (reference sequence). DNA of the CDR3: TGCAGTGCTCCGAGCGCGGGGAGGTACAATGAGCAGTTCTTC. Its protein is CSAPSAGRYNEQFF.

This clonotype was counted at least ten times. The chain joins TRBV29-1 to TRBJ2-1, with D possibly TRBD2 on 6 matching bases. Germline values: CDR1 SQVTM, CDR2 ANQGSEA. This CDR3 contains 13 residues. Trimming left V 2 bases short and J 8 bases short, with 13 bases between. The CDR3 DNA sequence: TGCAGCGTTGAATTGGGGGGTGGCGATGAGCAGTTCTTC. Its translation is CSVELGGGDEQFF.

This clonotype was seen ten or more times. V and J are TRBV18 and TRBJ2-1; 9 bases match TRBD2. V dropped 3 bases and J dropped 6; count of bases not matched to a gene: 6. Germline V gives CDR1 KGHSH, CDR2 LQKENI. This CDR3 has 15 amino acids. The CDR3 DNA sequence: TGTGCCAGCTCACCCCCACTTAGCGGGAGCAATGAGCAGTTCTTC. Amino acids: CASSPPLSGSNEQFF.

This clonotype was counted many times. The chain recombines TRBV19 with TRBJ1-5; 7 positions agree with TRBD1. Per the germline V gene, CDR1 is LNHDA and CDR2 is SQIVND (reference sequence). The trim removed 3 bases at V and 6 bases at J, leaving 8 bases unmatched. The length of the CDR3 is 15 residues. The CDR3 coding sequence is TGTGCCAGTAGTATGACAGGGAAAGGGGGTCAGCCCCAGCATTTT. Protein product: CASSMTGKGGQPQHF.

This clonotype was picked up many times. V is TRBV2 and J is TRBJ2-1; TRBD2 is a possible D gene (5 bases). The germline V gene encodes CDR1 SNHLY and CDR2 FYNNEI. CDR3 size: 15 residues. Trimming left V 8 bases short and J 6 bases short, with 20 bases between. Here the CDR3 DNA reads TGTGCCAGCCACTCCCGGGGTACCCCCGGCAATGAGCAGTTCTTC. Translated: CASHSRGTPGNEQFF.

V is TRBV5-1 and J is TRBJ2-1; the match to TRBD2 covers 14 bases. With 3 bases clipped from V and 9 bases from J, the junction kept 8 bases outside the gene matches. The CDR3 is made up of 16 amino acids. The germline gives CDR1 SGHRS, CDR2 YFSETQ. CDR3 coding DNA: TGCGCCAGCAGCTCGCCAACGGGACTAGCGGGAGTTGAGCAGTTCTTC. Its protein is CASSSPTGLAGVEQFF.

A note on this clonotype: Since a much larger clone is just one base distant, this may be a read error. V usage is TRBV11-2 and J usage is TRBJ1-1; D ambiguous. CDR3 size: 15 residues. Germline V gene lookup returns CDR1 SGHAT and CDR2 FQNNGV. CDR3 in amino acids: CASSLVSQMNTEAVF. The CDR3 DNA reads TGTGCCAGCAGCTTAGTATCCCAAATGAACACTGAAGCTGTCTTT.

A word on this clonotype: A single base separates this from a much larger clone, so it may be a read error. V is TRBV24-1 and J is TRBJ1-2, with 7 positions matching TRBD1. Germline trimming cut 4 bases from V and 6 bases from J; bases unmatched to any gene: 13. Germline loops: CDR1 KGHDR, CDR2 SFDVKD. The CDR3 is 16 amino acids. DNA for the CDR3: TGTGCCACCAGTGACGGGACAGAGATTAACCCTCATGGCTACACCTTC. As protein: CATSDGTEINPHGYTF.

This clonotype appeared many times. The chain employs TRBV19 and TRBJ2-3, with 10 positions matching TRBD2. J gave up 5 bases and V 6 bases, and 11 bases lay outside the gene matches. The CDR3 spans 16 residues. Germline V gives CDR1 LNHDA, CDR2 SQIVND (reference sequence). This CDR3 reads CASRPILAGDLDTQYF. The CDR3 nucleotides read TGTGCCAGTAGGCCGATCCTAGCGGGAGATTTAGATACGCAGTATTTT.